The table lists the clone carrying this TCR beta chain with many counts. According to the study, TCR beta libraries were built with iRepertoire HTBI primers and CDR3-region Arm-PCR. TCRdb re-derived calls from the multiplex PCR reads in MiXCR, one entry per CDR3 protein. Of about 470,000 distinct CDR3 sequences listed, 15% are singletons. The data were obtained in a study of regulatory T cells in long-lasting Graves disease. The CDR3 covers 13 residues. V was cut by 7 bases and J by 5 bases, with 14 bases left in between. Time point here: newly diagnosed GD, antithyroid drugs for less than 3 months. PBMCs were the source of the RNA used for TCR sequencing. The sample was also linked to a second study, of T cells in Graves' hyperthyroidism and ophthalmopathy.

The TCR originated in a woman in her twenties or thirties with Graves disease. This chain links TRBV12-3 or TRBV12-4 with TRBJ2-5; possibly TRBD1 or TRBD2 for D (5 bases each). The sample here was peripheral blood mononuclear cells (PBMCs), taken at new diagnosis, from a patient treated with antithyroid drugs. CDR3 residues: CASKWGTRETQYF. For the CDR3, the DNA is TGTGCCAGCAAGTGGGGGACCCGGGAGACCCAGTACTTC.